The sequence of this TCR beta chain was determined in a study of control samples from healthy donors and cancer patients. This table comes from immunoSEQ multiplex PCR, and its TCRdb copy is limited to in-frame clones, with some not included. This table holds more than 20,000 clones, more than 70% found once. The CDR3 has 15 residues. Trimming cost V 6 bases and J 0 bases, with 13 bases left between them. Germline V gene sequence: CDR1 SGDLS, CDR2 YYNGEE. The chain recombines TRBV9 with TRBJ2-1; D is uncertain. This receptor was identified in a man aged 55 to 69 with head and neck cancer. The sample was PBMCs. CDR3 region: CASTPDGFSYNEQFF. CDR3 coding DNA: TGTGCCAGCACCCCGGACGGATTCTCCTACAATGAGCAGTTCTTC.